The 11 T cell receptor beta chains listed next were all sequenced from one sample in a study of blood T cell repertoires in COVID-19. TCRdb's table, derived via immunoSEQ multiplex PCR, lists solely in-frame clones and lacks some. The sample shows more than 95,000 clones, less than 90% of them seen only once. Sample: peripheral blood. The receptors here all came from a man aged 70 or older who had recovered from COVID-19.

The CDR3 is CASSSWTGSYEQYF. CDR3 coding DNA: TGCGCCAGCAGCTCATGGACAGGGAGCTACGAGCAGTACTTC. The genes are TRBV5-1 and TRBJ2-7; 8 positions match TRBD1. CDR1 is SGHRS and CDR2 is YFSETQ in the germline V gene. The CDR3 is 14 residues long. V shed 3 bases and J 3 bases; nucleotides not matched to a gene: 5.

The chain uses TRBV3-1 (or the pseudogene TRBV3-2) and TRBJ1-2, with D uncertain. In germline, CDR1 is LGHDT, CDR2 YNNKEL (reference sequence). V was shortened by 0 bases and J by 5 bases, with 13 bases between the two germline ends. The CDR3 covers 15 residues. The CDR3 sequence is CASSQDWAARYGYTF. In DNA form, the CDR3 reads TGTGCCAGCAGCCAAGATTGGGCAGCTCGATATGGCTACACCTTC.

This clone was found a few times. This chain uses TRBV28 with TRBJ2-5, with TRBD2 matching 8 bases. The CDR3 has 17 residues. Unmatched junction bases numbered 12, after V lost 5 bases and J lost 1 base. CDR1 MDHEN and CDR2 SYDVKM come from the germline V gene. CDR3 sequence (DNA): TGTGCCAGCAGTAAGATTAGCGGGGTGTCGTCCCAAGAGACCCAGTACTTC. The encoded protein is CASSKISGVSSQETQYF.

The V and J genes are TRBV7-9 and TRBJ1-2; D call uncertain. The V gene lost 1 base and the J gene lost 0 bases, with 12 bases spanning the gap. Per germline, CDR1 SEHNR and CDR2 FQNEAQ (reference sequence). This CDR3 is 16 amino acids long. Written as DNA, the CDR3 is TGTGCCAGCAGCTTAGAGATCGGGCGGGCTAACTATGGCTACACCTTC. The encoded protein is CASSLEIGRANYGYTF.

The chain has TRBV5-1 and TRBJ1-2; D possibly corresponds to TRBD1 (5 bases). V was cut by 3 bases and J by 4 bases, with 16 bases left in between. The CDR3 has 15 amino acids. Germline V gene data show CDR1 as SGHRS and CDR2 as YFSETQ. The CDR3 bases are TGCGCCAGCAGCTCCGCGGCGGGGGTTAGCTATGGCTACACCTTC. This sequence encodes CASSSAAGVSYGYTF.

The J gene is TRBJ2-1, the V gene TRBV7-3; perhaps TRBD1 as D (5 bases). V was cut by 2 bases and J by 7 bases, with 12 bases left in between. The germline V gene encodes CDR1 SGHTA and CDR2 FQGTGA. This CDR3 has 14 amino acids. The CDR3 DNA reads TGTGCCAGCAGCTTACAGGGTCTGGATAATGAGCAGTTCTTC. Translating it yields CASSLQGLDNEQFF.

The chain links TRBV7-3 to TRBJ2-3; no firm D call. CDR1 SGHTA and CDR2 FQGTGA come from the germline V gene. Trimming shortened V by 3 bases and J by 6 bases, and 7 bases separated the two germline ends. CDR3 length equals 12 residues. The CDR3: CASSFYGDTQYF. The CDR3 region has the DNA TGTGCCAGCAGCTTCTACGGGGATACGCAGTATTTT.

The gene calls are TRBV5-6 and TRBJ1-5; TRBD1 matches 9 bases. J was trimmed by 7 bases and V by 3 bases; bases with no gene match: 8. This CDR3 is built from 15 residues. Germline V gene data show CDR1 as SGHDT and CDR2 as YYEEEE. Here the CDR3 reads CASSYSGTGYQPQHF. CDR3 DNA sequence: TGTGCCAGCAGCTACTCCGGGACAGGGTACCAGCCCCAGCATTTT.

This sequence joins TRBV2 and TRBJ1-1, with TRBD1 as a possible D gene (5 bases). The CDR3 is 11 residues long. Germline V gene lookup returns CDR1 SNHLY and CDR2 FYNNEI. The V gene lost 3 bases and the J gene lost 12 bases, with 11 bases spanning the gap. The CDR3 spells CASSEWGGTFF. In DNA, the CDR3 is TGTGCCAGCAGTGAGTGGGGCGGAACTTTCTTT.

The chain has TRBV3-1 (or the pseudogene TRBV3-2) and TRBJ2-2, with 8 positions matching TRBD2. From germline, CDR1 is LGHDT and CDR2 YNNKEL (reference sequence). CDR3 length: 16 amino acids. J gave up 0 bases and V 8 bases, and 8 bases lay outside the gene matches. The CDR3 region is CASLYRGGPNTGELFF. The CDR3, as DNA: TGTGCCAGCCTGTACCGGGGGGGACCGAACACCGGGGAGCTGTTTTTT.

CDR3 in DNA: TGTGCCAGCAGTGAATGGGGCAGCCCCGGGGAGCTGTTTTTT. Protein: CASSEWGSPGELFF. This chain links TRBV28 with TRBJ2-2; possible D gene TRBD1, 5 bases. The CDR3 covers 14 residues. Trimming pared 5 bases from V and 6 bases from J, leaving 13 bases between. CDR1 MDHEN and CDR2 SYDVKM come from the germline V gene.